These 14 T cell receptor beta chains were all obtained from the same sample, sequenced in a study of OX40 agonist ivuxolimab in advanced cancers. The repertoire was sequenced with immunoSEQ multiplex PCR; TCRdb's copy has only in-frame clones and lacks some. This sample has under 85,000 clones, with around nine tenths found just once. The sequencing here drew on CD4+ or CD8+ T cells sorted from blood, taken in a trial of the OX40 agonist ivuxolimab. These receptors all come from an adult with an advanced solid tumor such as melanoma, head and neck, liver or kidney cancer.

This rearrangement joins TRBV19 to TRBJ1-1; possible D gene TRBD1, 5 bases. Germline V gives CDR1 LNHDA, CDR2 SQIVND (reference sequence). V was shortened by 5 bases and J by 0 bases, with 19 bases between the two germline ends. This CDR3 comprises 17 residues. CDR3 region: CASSSRPGLSMNTEAFF. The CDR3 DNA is TGTGCCAGTAGTTCGAGACCGGGACTCAGCATGAACACTGAAGCTTTCTTT.

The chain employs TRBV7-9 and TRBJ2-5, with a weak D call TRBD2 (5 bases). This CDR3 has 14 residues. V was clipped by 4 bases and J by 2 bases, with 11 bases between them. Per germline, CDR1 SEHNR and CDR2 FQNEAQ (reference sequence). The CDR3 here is CASSSLGEQETQYF. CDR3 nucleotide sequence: TGTGCCAGCAGCTCACTAGGAGAGCAAGAGACCCAGTACTTC.

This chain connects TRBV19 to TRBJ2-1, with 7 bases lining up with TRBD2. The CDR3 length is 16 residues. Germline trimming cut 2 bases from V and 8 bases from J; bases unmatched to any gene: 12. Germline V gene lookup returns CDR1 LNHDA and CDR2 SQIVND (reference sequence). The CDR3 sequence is CASSIKPSGFRDEQFF. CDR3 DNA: TGTGCCAGTAGTATAAAACCTAGCGGTTTTCGTGATGAGCAGTTCTTC.

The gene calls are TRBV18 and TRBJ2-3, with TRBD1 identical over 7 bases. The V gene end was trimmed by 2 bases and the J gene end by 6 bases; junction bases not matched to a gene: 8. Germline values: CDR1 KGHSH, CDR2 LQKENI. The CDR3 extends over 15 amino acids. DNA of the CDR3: TGTGCCAGCTCACCAGGACAGGTCCAATGGGATACGCAGTATTTT. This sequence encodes CASSPGQVQWDTQYF.

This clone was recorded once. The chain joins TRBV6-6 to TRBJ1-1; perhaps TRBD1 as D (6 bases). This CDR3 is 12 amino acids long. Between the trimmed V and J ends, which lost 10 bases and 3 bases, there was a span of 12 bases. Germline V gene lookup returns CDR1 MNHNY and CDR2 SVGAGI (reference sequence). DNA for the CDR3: TGTGCCATCCAAGGGGGTGACACTGAAGCTTTCTTT. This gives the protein CAIQGGDTEAFF.

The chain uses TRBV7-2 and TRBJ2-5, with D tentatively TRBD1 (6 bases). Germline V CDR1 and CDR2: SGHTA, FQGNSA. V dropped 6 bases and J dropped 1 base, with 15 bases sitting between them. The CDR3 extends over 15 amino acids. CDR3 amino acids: CASSRRGTLQETQYF. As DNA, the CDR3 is TGTGCCAGCAGTCGAAGGGGGACACTCCAAGAGACCCAGTACTTC.

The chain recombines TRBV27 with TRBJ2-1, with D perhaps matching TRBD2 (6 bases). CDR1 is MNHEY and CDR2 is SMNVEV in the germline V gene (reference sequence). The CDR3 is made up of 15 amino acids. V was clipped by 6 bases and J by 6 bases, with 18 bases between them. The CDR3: CASSFRGTASNEQFF. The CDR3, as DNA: TGTGCCAGCAGCTTCCGAGGGACTGCCAGCAATGAGCAGTTCTTC.

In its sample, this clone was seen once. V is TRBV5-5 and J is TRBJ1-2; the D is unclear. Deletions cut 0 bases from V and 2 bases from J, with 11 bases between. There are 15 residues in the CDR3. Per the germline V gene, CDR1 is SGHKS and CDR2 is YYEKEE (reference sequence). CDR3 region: CASSLAGSVNYGYTF. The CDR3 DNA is TGTGCCAGCAGCTTGGCGGGTTCGGTCAACTATGGCTACACCTTC.

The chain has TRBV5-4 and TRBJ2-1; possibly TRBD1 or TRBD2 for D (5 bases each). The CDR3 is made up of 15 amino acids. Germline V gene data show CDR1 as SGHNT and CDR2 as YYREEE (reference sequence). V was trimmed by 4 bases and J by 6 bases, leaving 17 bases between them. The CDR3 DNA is TGTGCCAGCAGCCTGCCGGGGAAAGGGGCCAATGAGCAGTTCTTC. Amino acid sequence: CASSLPGKGANEQFF.

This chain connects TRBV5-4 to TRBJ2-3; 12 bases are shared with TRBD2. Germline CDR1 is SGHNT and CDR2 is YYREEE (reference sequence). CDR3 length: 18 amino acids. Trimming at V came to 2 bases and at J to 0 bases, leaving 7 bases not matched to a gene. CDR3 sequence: CASSLGLAGRTSTDTQYF. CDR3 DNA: TGTGCCAGCAGCTTAGGACTAGCGGGAAGAACTAGCACAGATACGCAGTATTTT.

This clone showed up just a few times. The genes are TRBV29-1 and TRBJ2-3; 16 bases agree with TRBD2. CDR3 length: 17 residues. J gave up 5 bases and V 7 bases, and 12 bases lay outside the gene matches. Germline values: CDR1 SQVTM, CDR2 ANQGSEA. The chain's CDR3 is CSGVARGLAGGVDTQYF. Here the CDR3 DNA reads TGCAGCGGTGTTGCCAGGGGACTAGCGGGAGGGGTAGATACGCAGTATTTT.

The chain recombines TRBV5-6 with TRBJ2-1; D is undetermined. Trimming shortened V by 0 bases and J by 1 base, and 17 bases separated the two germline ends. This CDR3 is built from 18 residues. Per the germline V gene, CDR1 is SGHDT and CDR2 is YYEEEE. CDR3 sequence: CASSLGARLSASYNEQFF. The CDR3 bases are TGTGCCAGCAGCTTGGGGGCACGCTTGAGTGCATCCTACAATGAGCAGTTCTTC.

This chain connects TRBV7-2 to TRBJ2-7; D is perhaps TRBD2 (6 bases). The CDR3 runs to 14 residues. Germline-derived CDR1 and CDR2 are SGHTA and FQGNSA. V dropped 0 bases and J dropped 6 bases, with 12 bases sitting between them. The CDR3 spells CASSLAFVGGEQYF. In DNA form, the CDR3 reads TGTGCCAGCAGCTTAGCCTTTGTGGGAGGCGAGCAGTACTTC.

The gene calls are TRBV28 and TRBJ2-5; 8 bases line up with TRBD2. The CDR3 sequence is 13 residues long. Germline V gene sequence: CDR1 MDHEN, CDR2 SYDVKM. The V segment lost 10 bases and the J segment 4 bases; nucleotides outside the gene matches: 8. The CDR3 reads CATTGAGGETQYF. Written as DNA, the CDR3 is TGTGCCACCACCGGGGCGGGAGGAGAGACCCAGTACTTC.